A selection of T cell receptor beta chains follows, all from one sample in a study of blood T cell repertoires in COVID-19. The method was immunoSEQ multiplex PCR; TCRdb's version includes in-frame clones alone and lacks a portion of them. The sample includes approximately 100,000 clones, about 89% of them seen just once. Sequencing input: peripheral blood. These receptors were obtained from a human donor in a cohort sampled during active COVID-19. The CDR3 runs from the conserved cysteine through the conserved F or W. The D gene is left open where the match is weak. Clone size is stated in some rows and not others, as once, few, many or a class when expanded.

V gene: TRBV9
CDR3 length: 16
clone size: NA
D gene: TRBD2
J gene: TRBJ2-3
CDR3 protein: CASSVGTSGGFHTQYF
CDR3 DNA: TGTGCCAGCAGCGTAGGGACTAGCGGGGGGTTTCATACGCAGTATTTT

V gene: TRBV28
CDR3 length: 15
clone size: once
D gene: TRBD1
J gene: TRBJ2-3
CDR3 protein: CASTRQGRGTDTQYF
CDR3 DNA: TGTGCCAGCACCCGACAGGGTAGGGGCACAGATACGCAGTATTTT

V gene: TRBV7-9
CDR3 length: 14
clone size: NA
D gene: TRBD1
J gene: TRBJ1-5
CDR3 protein: CASSAGTGNQPQHF
CDR3 DNA: TGTGCCAGCAGCGCAGGGACAGGGAATCAGCCCCAGCATTTT

V gene: TRBV4-2
CDR3 length: 15
clone size: NA
D gene: TRBD2
J gene: TRBJ2-1
CDR3 protein: CASSRTGGAYNEQFF
CDR3 DNA: TGTGCCAGCAGCCGGACGGGGGGTGCCTACAATGAGCAGTTCTTC

V gene: TRBV6-5
CDR3 length: 14
clone size: NA
D gene: NA
J gene: TRBJ1-3
CDR3 protein: CASSQQSSGNTIYF
CDR3 DNA: TGTGCCAGCAGCCAACAGTCCTCTGGAAACACCATATATTTT

V gene: TRBV15
CDR3 length: 14
clone size: NA
D gene: TRBD1
J gene: TRBJ1-2
CDR3 protein: CATSRGDSSYGYTF
CDR3 DNA: TGTGCCACCAGCAGAGGGGACAGCTCCTATGGCTACACCTTC

V gene: TRBV3-1/TRBV3-2
CDR3 length: 16
clone size: NA
D gene: TRBD1
J gene: TRBJ1-6
CDR3 protein: CASSQEGTGRYSPLHF
CDR3 DNA: TGTGCCAGCAGCCAAGAGGGGACAGGGAGATATTCACCCCTCCACTTT

V gene: TRBV2
CDR3 length: 15
clone size: NA
D gene: TRBD2
J gene: TRBJ2-5
CDR3 protein: CASSEMGGSQETQYF
CDR3 DNA: TGTGCCAGCAGTGAAATGGGGGGGAGCCAAGAGACCCAGTACTTC

V gene: TRBV29-1
CDR3 length: 14
clone size: NA
D gene: NA
J gene: TRBJ2-1
CDR3 protein: CSVGGGSSYNEQFF
CDR3 DNA: TGCAGCGTTGGCGGAGGGAGCTCCTACAATGAGCAGTTCTTC

V gene: TRBV29-1
CDR3 length: 15
clone size: NA
D gene: TRBD2
J gene: TRBJ2-1
CDR3 protein: CSVEDGGVAGNEQFF
CDR3 DNA: TGCAGCGTTGAAGATGGCGGGGTAGCGGGGAATGAGCAGTTCTTC

V gene: TRBV29-1
CDR3 length: 14
clone size: once
D gene: TRBD2
J gene: TRBJ2-1
CDR3 protein: CSFLAGGIYNEQFF
CDR3 DNA: TGCAGCTTCTTAGCGGGGGGAATCTACAATGAGCAGTTCTTC

V gene: TRBV19
CDR3 length: 19
clone size: NA
D gene: TRBD2
J gene: TRBJ2-7
CDR3 protein: CASSSVRGRAGRYSYEQYF
CDR3 DNA: TGTGCCAGTAGTTCCGTTCGGGGGAGGGCCGGTCGCTACTCCTACGAGCAGTACTTC

V gene: TRBV28
CDR3 length: 13
clone size: once
D gene: TRBD1
J gene: TRBJ1-2
CDR3 protein: CATSSTGVFGYTF
CDR3 DNA: TGTGCCACTTCCTCGACAGGGGTTTTTGGCTACACCTTC

V gene: TRBV7-9
CDR3 length: 17
clone size: NA
D gene: TRBD2
J gene: TRBJ2-1
CDR3 protein: CASSFVSGGIFYNEQFF
CDR3 DNA: TGTGCCAGCAGCTTCGTATCGGGAGGAATATTCTACAATGAGCAGTTCTTC

V gene: TRBV5-4
CDR3 length: 15
clone size: NA
D gene: NA
J gene: TRBJ1-5
CDR3 protein: CASSLGTDSNQPQHF
CDR3 DNA: TGTGCCAGCAGCTTGGGGACAGATAGCAATCAGCCCCAGCATTTT

V gene: TRBV5-1
CDR3 length: 14
clone size: NA
D gene: TRBD2
J gene: TRBJ2-7
CDR3 protein: CASSLASGSREQYF
CDR3 DNA: TGCGCCAGCAGCTTGGCTAGCGGGAGTCGTGAGCAGTACTTC